The 14 T cell receptor beta chains given below trace back to one sample, sequenced in a study of PD-1 blockade in classical Hodgkin lymphoma. Following autologous stem cell transplantation, relapse occurred in every patient, and exposure to brentuximab vedotin varied. Using immunoSEQ multiplex PCR, the repertoire was profiled, and TCRdb retains in-frame clones only, with some absent. The table records 20,000 to 25,000 clones, around three quarters of them present only once. The source material was peripheral blood mononuclear cells (PBMCs), sampled before the second cycle of nivolumab. The receptors here all came from a human donor with classical Hodgkin lymphoma.

The genes are TRBV18 and TRBJ1-3; TRBD1 matches 7 bases. V lost 2 bases, J lost 1 base, and 2 bases stayed unmatched. The length of the CDR3 is 15 residues. Germline-derived CDR1 and CDR2 are KGHSH and LQKENI. The chain's CDR3 is CASSPGTASGNTIYF. DNA for the CDR3: TGTGCCAGCTCACCAGGGACAGCTTCTGGAAACACCATATATTTT.

The V and J genes are TRBV27 and TRBJ2-7; D unclear. The germline V and J ends were trimmed by 6 bases and 5 bases, with 11 bases remaining between them. CDR1 MNHEY and CDR2 SMNVEV come from the germline V gene (reference sequence). The CDR3 spans 12 residues. The CDR3 nucleotides read TGTGCCAGCAGCAGTGGGCGGAACGAGCAGTACTTC. Translation: CASSSGRNEQYF.

The DNA for the CDR3 is TGTGCCAGTAGTTGGGGGCAGCGGGAGACCCAGTACTTC. Amino acid sequence: CASSWGQRETQYF. This sequence joins TRBV19 and TRBJ2-5; D might be TRBD1 (6 bases). This CDR3 spans 13 amino acids. V gave up 5 bases and J gave up 5 bases, with 12 bases separating them. Germline V gives CDR1 LNHDA, CDR2 SQIVND (reference sequence). The whole variable domain, filled in from reference TRBV19 and TRBJ2-5, reads DGGITQSPKYLFRKEGQNVTLSCEQNLNHDAMYWYRQDPGQGLRLIYYSQIVNDFQKGDIAEGYSVSREKKESFPLTVTSAQKNPTAFYLCASSWGQRETQYFGPGTRLLVL.

CDR3 in DNA: TGTGCCAGCTCACCACCGCAAGGAGCGCAGTATTTT. This translates into CASSPPQGAQYF. The V gene is TRBV18, the J gene TRBJ2-3; D unclear. V dropped 0 bases and J dropped 10 bases, with 8 bases sitting between them. The length of the CDR3 is 12 residues. Germline values: CDR1 KGHSH, CDR2 LQKENI.

The V gene is TRBV7-8, the J gene TRBJ2-7; D is ambiguous. The CDR3 is made up of 14 amino acids. Deletions cut 5 bases from V and 3 bases from J, with 14 bases between. CDR1 and CDR2 (germline): SGHVS, FQNEAQ. The CDR3 sequence is CASSPAILNYEQYF. DNA of the CDR3: TGTGCCAGCAGCCCCGCGATTCTGAACTACGAGCAGTACTTC.

The chain uses TRBV5-1 and TRBJ2-2; tentative D call: TRBD1 (6 bases). This CDR3 spans 16 amino acids. Germline V gene data show CDR1 as SGHRS and CDR2 as YFSETQ. V gave up 4 bases and J gave up 8 bases, with 21 bases separating them. The CDR3 coding sequence is TGCGCCAGCAGCACATCCGAGACAGGTGCCCCTGGGGAGCTGTTTTTT. Encoded protein: CASSTSETGAPGELFF.

The rearrangement uses TRBV19 and TRBJ2-7; 8 bases align to TRBD1. V was clipped by 0 bases and J by 12 bases; unmatched bases: 7. Germline lookup yields CDR1 LNHDA and CDR2 SQIVND (reference sequence). This CDR3 region has 13 residues. In DNA, the CDR3 is TGTGCCAGTAGTATAGACCGACAGGGGCCACGGTACTTC. As protein: CASSIDRQGPRYF.

The V and J genes are TRBV19 and TRBJ2-1; 9 nucleotides line up with TRBD2. Trimming cost V 6 bases and J 5 bases; bases outside gene matches: 5. Germline CDR1 LNHDA, CDR2 SQIVND (reference sequence). There are 14 residues in the CDR3. The CDR3 here is CASRLGLANNEQFF. CDR3 DNA: TGTGCCAGTAGACTGGGACTAGCTAACAATGAGCAGTTCTTC.

Only a few counts were recorded for this clone. The chain is built from TRBV10-3 and TRBJ1-1; D gene uncertain. The V and J ends lost 4 bases and 4 bases respectively, with 7 bases between them. The CDR3 is made up of 12 amino acids. Germline V gene lookup returns CDR1 ENHRY and CDR2 SYGVKD. CDR3 in amino acids: CAISAEPTEAFF. Written as DNA, the CDR3 is TGTGCCATCAGTGCCGAGCCCACTGAAGCTTTCTTT.

This chain uses TRBV27 with TRBJ2-1; 8 bases are a match to TRBD1. This CDR3 has 17 amino acids. Losses at the gene ends were 5 bases for V and 0 bases for J; bases not matched to a gene: 9. CDR1 MNHEY and CDR2 SMNVEV come from the germline V gene (reference sequence). DNA for the CDR3: TGTGCCAGCAGTCCAGGGGGCGGAGGGAGCTCCTACAATGAGCAGTTCTTC. Translation: CASSPGGGGSSYNEQFF.

The gene calls are TRBV28 and TRBJ1-1, with D unresolved. V shed 4 bases and J shed 11 bases, with 14 bases lying between them. The CDR3 runs to 12 residues. Germline V CDR1 and CDR2: MDHEN, SYDVKM. The CDR3 DNA sequence: TGTGCCAGCAGTTCTGGACCCGAGGCGGCTTTCTTT. This sequence encodes CASSSGPEAAFF.

The gene calls are TRBV4-1 and TRBJ2-7; 7 positions agree with TRBD1. CDR3 length equals 15 residues. V lost 2 bases, J lost 7 bases, and 11 bases stayed unmatched. Per germline, CDR1 MGHRA and CDR2 YSYEKL. The CDR3 is CASSQLTGLPGEQYF. CDR3 nucleotides: TGCGCCAGCAGCCAACTGACAGGGCTCCCGGGGGAGCAGTACTTC.

This clone is labeled large. V is TRBV5-8 and J is TRBJ1-1; a weak D match, TRBD1 (5 bases). Trimming stripped 4 bases from V and 3 bases from J, with 13 bases between. The CDR3 length is 14 residues. Germline loops: CDR1 SGHTS, CDR2 YDEGEE. CDR3 nucleotide sequence: TGTGCCAGCAGCGGGGGACCTTACGACACTGAAGCTTTCTTT. Protein sequence: CASSGGPYDTEAFF.

J is TRBJ1-5 and V is TRBV5-8; 10 bases are a match to TRBD1. Germline V gene sequence: CDR1 SGHTS, CDR2 YDEGEE. V shed 0 bases and J 4 bases; nucleotides not matched to a gene: 4. CDR3 length equals 16 residues. CDR3 protein: CASSLVPGQGNQPQHF. The CDR3 DNA reads TGTGCCAGCAGCTTGGTTCCGGGACAGGGGAATCAGCCCCAGCATTTT.